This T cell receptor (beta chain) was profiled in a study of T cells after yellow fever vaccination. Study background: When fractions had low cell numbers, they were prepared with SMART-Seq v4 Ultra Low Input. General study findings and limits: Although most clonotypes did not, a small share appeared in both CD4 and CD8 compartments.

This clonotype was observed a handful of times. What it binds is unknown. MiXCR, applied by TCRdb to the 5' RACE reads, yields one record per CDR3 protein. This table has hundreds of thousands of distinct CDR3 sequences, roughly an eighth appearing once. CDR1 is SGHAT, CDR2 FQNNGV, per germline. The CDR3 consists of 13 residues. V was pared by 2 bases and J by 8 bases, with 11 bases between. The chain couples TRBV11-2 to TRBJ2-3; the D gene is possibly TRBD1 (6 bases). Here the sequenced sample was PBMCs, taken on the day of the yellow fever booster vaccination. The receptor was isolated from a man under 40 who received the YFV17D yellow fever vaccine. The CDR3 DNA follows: TGTGCCAGCAGCTTACAACAGGGTATTACGCAGTATTTT. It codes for CASSLQQGITQYF.